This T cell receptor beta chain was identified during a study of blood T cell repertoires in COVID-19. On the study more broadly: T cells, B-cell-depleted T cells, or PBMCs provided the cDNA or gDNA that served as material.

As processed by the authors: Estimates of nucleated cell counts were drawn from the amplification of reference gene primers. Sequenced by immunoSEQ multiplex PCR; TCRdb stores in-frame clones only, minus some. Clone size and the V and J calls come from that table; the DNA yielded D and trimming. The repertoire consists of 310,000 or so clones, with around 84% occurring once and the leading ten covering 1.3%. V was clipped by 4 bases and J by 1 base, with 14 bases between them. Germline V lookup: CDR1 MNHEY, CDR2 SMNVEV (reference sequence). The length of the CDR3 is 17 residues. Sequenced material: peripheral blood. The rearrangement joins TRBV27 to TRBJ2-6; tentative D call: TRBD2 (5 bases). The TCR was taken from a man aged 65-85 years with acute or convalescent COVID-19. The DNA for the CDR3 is TGTGCCAGCAGTTCCCCTCTGGGGAGATCTGGGGCCAACGTCCTGACTTTC. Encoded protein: CASSSPLGRSGANVLTF.